These 25 T cell receptor beta chains came from one sample sequenced in a study of response to subunit inactivated influenza vaccine. TCRdb reprocessed the RT-PCR reads via MiXCR and lists one record per CDR3 protein. Seen here are 550,000 to 800,000 distinct CDR3 sequences, approximately 14% observed once, and the top ten hold 6% to 7%. Sequenced material: PBMCs from blood, taken around two weeks before vaccination. The receptors here all came from a man between 45 and 60 years old who received an inactivated influenza vaccine.

The table lists this clonotype with a few counts. The J gene is TRBJ2-2, the V gene TRBV5-1; no reliable D call. The CDR3 is 14 residues long. The V end lost 4 bases, the J end lost 2 bases, and 9 bases lay between the germline ends. Germline loops: CDR1 SGHRS, CDR2 YFSETQ. CDR3 sequence (DNA): TGCGCCAGCAGCATTAGCCCAAACACCGGGGAGCTGTTTTTT. As protein: CASSISPNTGELFF.

This clonotype has a handful of counts. The chain recombines TRBV7-9 with TRBJ2-1; a possible D gene is TRBD1 (6 bases). The V gene's germline CDR1 is SEHNR and CDR2 FQNEAQ (reference sequence). V lost 4 bases to trimming and J lost 4 bases, with 11 bases between them. The CDR3 is made up of 14 amino acids. The CDR3 loop reads CASSWAGTYNEQFF. The CDR3 DNA is TGTGCCAGCAGCTGGGCCGGGACATACAATGAGCAGTTCTTC.

This clonotype was recorded at least ten times. The chain combines TRBV4-1 with TRBJ2-2; D perhaps matches TRBD2 (6 bases). This CDR3 spans 15 amino acids. The germline V gene has CDR1 MGHRA and CDR2 YSYEKL. V gave up 1 base and J gave up 6 bases, with 12 bases separating them. CDR3 region: CASSQGLERAGELFF. The CDR3 region has the DNA TGCGCCAGCAGCCAAGGACTAGAGAGAGCCGGGGAGCTGTTTTTT.

The sample holds a few counts of this clonotype. This chain links TRBV9 with TRBJ1-3, with D hard to call. The CDR3 is 15 amino acids. V was cut by 4 bases and J by 0 bases, with 11 bases left in between. The V gene's germline CDR1 is SGDLS and CDR2 YYNGEE. This chain's CDR3 is CASSSSGISGNTIYF. Here the CDR3 DNA reads TGTGCCAGCAGCTCTTCGGGAATCTCTGGAAACACCATATATTTT. Based on the CDR3 plus reference TRBV9 and TRBJ1-3, the full variable domain is DSGVTQTPKHLITATGQRVTLRCSPRSGDLSVYWYQQSLDQGLQFLIQYYNGEERAKGNILERFSAQQFPDLHSELNLSSLELGDSALYFCASSSSGISGNTIYFGEGSWLTVV.

This chain connects TRBV7-2 to TRBJ2-1; D tentatively reads TRBD1 or TRBD2 (5 bases each). V was trimmed by 5 bases and J by 0 bases, leaving 11 bases between them. This CDR3 is 15 amino acids long. Per the germline V gene, CDR1 is SGHTA and CDR2 is FQGNSA. The CDR3 reads CASSVTTGSYNEQFF. CDR3 sequence (DNA): TGTGCCAGCAGCGTGACTACAGGCTCCTACAATGAGCAGTTCTTC.

The gene calls are TRBV7-3 and TRBJ2-7; D possibly corresponds to TRBD1 (5 bases). Germline CDR1 is SGHTA and CDR2 is FQGTGA. The CDR3 is 13 residues long. Trimming pared 4 bases from V and 6 bases from J, leaving 13 bases between. The CDR3 reads CASSYGAGREQYF. Written as DNA, the CDR3 is TGTGCCAGCAGCTATGGGGCTGGCCGCGAGCAGTACTTC.

The chain couples TRBV20-1 to TRBJ1-4, with D hard to call. The CDR3 sequence is 13 residues long. Trimming removed 3 bases at V and 6 bases at J, with 11 bases between. In germline, CDR1 is DFQATT, CDR2 SNEGSKA (reference sequence). CDR3 loop: CSASRTLDEKLFF. The CDR3 DNA follows: TGCAGTGCTAGCCGGACGCTAGATGAAAAACTGTTTTTT.

The chain is built from TRBV6-1 and TRBJ1-2; D unclear. Between the trimmed V and J ends, which lost 8 bases and 3 bases, there was a span of 13 bases. Germline CDR1 MNHNS, CDR2 SASEGT. The CDR3 runs to 13 residues. In DNA form, the CDR3 reads TGTGCCAGCGGGAGACCCGGGGACTATGGCTACACCTTC. Translation gives CASGRPGDYGYTF.

This clonotype has a handful of counts. The V call is TRBV28, the J call TRBJ2-7; TRBD2 matches 9 bases. V gave up 8 bases and J gave up 2 bases; unmatched junction bases: 4. Germline V gives CDR1 MDHEN, CDR2 SYDVKM. This CDR3 comprises 13 residues. The chain's CDR3 is CASSVAGAYEQYF. The DNA for the CDR3 is TGTGCCAGCTCGGTAGCGGGAGCCTACGAGCAGTACTTC.

This clonotype turned up a few times. The chain carries TRBV5-8 and TRBJ2-3; D ambiguous. The CDR3 runs to 16 residues. Trimming stripped 0 bases from V and 5 bases from J, with 16 bases between. CDR1 is SGHTS and CDR2 is YDEGEE in the germline V gene. CDR3 amino acids: CASSLAGSDLIDTQYF. The CDR3 nucleotides are TGTGCCAGCAGCTTGGCCGGGTCCGACCTCATAGATACGCAGTATTTT.

This clonotype was recorded many times. The chain recombines TRBV6-5 with TRBJ2-7; a weak D match, TRBD2 (7 bases). V lost 6 bases, J lost 9 bases, and 18 bases lay in between. The CDR3 contains 13 residues. Germline values: CDR1 MNHEY, CDR2 SVGAGI. The CDR3 DNA sequence: TGTGCCAGCAGGGCGGGGGCCCGGCTTGTGCAGTACTTC. It translates to CASRAGARLVQYF.

The chain carries TRBV5-1 and TRBJ1-1, with 7 bases that match TRBD1. The length of the CDR3 is 16 residues. In germline, CDR1 is SGHRS, CDR2 YFSETQ. J gave up 3 bases and V 2 bases, and 10 bases lay outside the gene matches. DNA of the CDR3: TGCGCCAGCAGCTTATCCTTCAGTACAGGGGACACTGAAGCTTTCTTT. It codes for CASSLSFSTGDTEAFF.

The chain has TRBV7-8 and TRBJ2-2, with 9 bases matching TRBD1. The CDR3 spans 16 residues. Germline V gene sequence: CDR1 SGHVS, CDR2 FQNEAQ. J gave up 6 bases and V 3 bases, and 8 bases lay outside the gene matches. CDR3 in DNA: TGTGCCAGCAGCTTTATACAGGGGGCAGGCGCCGGGGAGCTGTTTTTT. It translates to CASSFIQGAGAGELFF.

This clonotype appeared a few times. The chain employs TRBV6-1 and TRBJ1-5; D is ambiguous. The V gene lost 7 bases and the J gene lost 3 bases, with 13 bases spanning the gap. The CDR3 sequence is 14 residues long. CDR1 is MNHNS, CDR2 SASEGT, per germline. The CDR3 nucleotides read TGTGCCAGCACTAAAGAGGGTACCAATCAGCCCCAGCATTTT. Protein sequence: CASTKEGTNQPQHF.

This clonotype was counted a few times. The V and J genes are TRBV27 and TRBJ1-4; 10 nucleotides match TRBD1. This CDR3 region has 18 residues. Losses at the gene ends were 6 bases for V and 0 bases for J; bases not matched to a gene: 10. Germline V CDR1 and CDR2: MNHEY, SMNVEV (reference sequence). The chain's CDR3 is CASSHVPGQGTTNEKLFF. As DNA, the CDR3 is TGTGCCAGCAGCCACGTCCCGGGACAGGGGACAACTAATGAAAAACTGTTTTTT.

This clonotype came up a few times. The CDR3 DNA reads TGTGCCAGCAGCTACCCCCCGAATAGGCAAGAGACCCAGTACTTC. It is translated as CASSYPPNRQETQYF. The chain is built from TRBV11-2 and TRBJ2-5; D unresolved. The CDR3 is 15 residues long. V lost 4 bases and J lost 2, with 14 bases in between. CDR1 and CDR2 (germline): SGHAT, FQNNGV. The complete variable domain, with remaining parts taken from reference TRBV11-2 and TRBJ2-5, reads EAGVAQSPRYKIIEKRQSVAFWCNPISGHATLYWYQQILGQGPKLLIQFQNNGVVDDSQLPKDRFSAERLKGVDSTLKIQPAKLEDSAVYLCASSYPPNRQETQYFGPGTRLLVL.

CDR3 region: CASRGPLVEQFF. DNA of the CDR3: TGTGCCAGCAGGGGCCCTCTTGTAGAGCAGTTCTTC. This chain links TRBV28 with TRBJ2-1; D is uncertain. CDR3 length equals 12 residues. CDR1 MDHEN and CDR2 SYDVKM come from the germline V gene. V was trimmed by 6 bases and J by 10 bases, leaving 13 bases between them.

This clonotype showed up just a few times. The chain carries TRBV6-1 and TRBJ2-3, with D perhaps being TRBD1 or TRBD2 (5 bases each). Germline V gene lookup returns CDR1 MNHNS and CDR2 SASEGT. The CDR3 is 14 residues long. Between the trimmed V and J ends, which lost 3 bases and 0 bases, there was a span of 7 bases. CDR3: CASSEGPSTDTQYF. The CDR3 DNA is TGTGCCAGCAGTGAGGGACCGAGCACAGATACGCAGTATTTT.

This clonotype was found a few times. The rearrangement uses TRBV30 and TRBJ2-7; D gene uncertain. Trimming took off 3 bases at V and 6 bases at J, with 9 bases between the two ends. The CDR3 sequence is 11 residues long. CDR1 and CDR2 from the germline V gene are GTSNPN and SVGIG (reference sequence). CDR3 region: CAWSRQAEQYF. The CDR3 DNA reads TGTGCCTGGAGCCGGCAGGCCGAGCAGTACTTC.

As concerns this clonotype: A much larger clone lies a single base off, so this may be a read error. V usage is TRBV28 and J usage is TRBJ2-3; the D gene is possibly TRBD1 (6 bases). The CDR3 spans 19 residues. V lost 4 bases and J lost 2, with 25 bases in between. Germline-derived CDR1 and CDR2 are MDHEN and SYDVKM. The DNA for the CDR3 is TGTGCCAGCAGTTCCCCAGCCCTTGGTGGGGGCCGTGACACAGATACGCAGTATTTT. Amino acids: CASSSPALGGGRDTDTQYF.

In this sample, this clonotype turned up many times. V usage is TRBV5-1 and J usage is TRBJ2-3, with 7 bases fitting TRBD1. Germline loops: CDR1 SGHRS, CDR2 YFSETQ. This CDR3 is built from 15 residues. Trimming cost V 5 bases and J 4 bases; bases outside gene matches: 10. CDR3 nucleotide sequence: TGCGCCAGCAGTTATACAGGGGCATCACCAGATACGCAGTATTTT. Protein sequence: CASSYTGASPDTQYF.

This chain joins TRBV28 and TRBJ2-1; D is unresolved. Germline V gene sequence: CDR1 MDHEN, CDR2 SYDVKM. The CDR3 runs 14 residues. The germline V and J ends were trimmed by 6 bases and 3 bases, with 12 bases remaining between them. CDR3 DNA: TGTGCCAGCAGAAACCCCCCTCACTACAATGAGCAGTTCTTC. Protein: CASRNPPHYNEQFF.

Of note for this clonotype: The junction shows a germline mismatch at one end, possibly a read error. This sequence joins TRBV5-4 and TRBJ1-1; no firm D call. The CDR3 extends over 19 amino acids. In germline, CDR1 is SGHNT, CDR2 YYREEE (reference sequence). This CDR3 reads CASSLVSFYSDSWRTEAFF. CDR3 coding DNA: TGTGCCAGCAGCTTGGTCTCCTTCTATTCGGACTCTTGGAGGACTGAAGCGTTCTTT.

This chain connects TRBV18 to TRBJ1-4; a possible D gene is TRBD1 (6 bases). The germline V gene has CDR1 KGHSH and CDR2 LQKENI. V was trimmed by 6 bases and J by 5 bases, leaving 16 bases between them. The CDR3 length is 15 residues. CDR3 DNA sequence: TGTGCCAGCTCTTACACGACAGGCCCCAATGAAAAACTGTTTTTT. Amino acid sequence: CASSYTTGPNEKLFF.

This rearrangement joins TRBV12-3 or TRBV12-4 to TRBJ1-1, with a weak D call TRBD1 (6 bases). V lost 6 bases and J 3 bases, leaving 14 bases between the germline ends. The CDR3 loop spans 14 amino acids. The CDR3 region is CASSHNDRYTEAFF. The DNA of the CDR3 is TGTGCCAGCAGCCACAACGACAGGTACACTGAAGCTTTCTTT.